Presented here are 5 T cell receptor beta chains from one specimen sequenced in a study of blood T cell repertoires in COVID-19. Only in-frame clones appear in the TCRdb table, and some are missing; sequencing was by immunoSEQ multiplex PCR. The table shows 200,000 to 250,000 clones, with about 90% occurring only once. The sample consisted of peripheral blood. The receptor set was obtained from a man between 18 and 29 years old with active or convalescent COVID-19.

This clone has a single count. This sequence joins TRBV19 and TRBJ2-5, with a possible D match to TRBD2 (6 bases). Germline V gene lookup returns CDR1 LNHDA and CDR2 SQIVND (reference sequence). CDR3 length: 14 residues. V lost 1 base, J lost 5 bases, and 11 bases lay in between. The CDR3 loop reads CASSIAVGGETQYF. CDR3 bases: TGTGCCAGTAGTATAGCCGTCGGAGGGGAGACCCAGTACTTC.

This chain links TRBV6-1 with TRBJ2-3; a weak D match, TRBD2 (5 bases). From germline, CDR1 is MNHNS and CDR2 SASEGT. Trimming removed 2 bases from V and 3 bases from J, with 12 bases in between. The CDR3 is 15 amino acids. CDR3 protein: CASSELRVATDTQYF. In DNA, the CDR3 is TGTGCCAGCAGTGAATTGCGGGTGGCGACAGATACGCAGTATTTT.

The V gene is TRBV14, the J gene TRBJ1-2, with 12 bases fitting TRBD1. The V and J ends lost 0 bases and 7 bases, in that order; junction bases with no gene match: 3. The germline V gene encodes CDR1 SGHDN and CDR2 FVKESK. The CDR3 runs to 15 residues. CDR3 region: CASSQDGTGGTGYTF. The CDR3, as DNA: TGTGCCAGCAGCCAAGACGGGACAGGGGGCACTGGCTACACCTTC.

This clone has only one observation. This rearrangement joins TRBV6-6 to TRBJ2-1, with 12 bases identical to TRBD2. The CDR3 is 15 residues long. Germline V gives CDR1 MNHNY, CDR2 SVGAGI (reference sequence). The V and J ends lost 2 bases and 9 bases, in that order; junction bases with no gene match: 5. CDR3 sequence reads: CASSYLAGGLVEQFF. The DNA for the CDR3 is TGTGCCAGCAGTTACCTAGCGGGAGGGCTTGTTGAGCAGTTCTTC.

The CDR3 sequence: CASSIYRGGTGANVLTF. CDR3 DNA: TGTGCCAGTAGTATATACAGGGGTGGGACTGGGGCCAACGTCCTGACTTTC. The chain recombines TRBV19 with TRBJ2-6, with 7 positions matching TRBD1. Looked up from germline, CDR1 is LNHDA and CDR2 is SQIVND (reference sequence). Trimming removed 2 bases from V and 2 bases from J; junction bases left unmatched: 6. The CDR3 extends over 17 amino acids.